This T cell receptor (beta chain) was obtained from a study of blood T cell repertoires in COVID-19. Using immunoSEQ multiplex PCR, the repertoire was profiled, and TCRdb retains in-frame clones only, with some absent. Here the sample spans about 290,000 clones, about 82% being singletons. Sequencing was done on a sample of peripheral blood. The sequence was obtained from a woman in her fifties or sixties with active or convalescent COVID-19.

The chain's CDR3 is CASSRDWGQNYGYTF. In DNA form, the CDR3 reads TGTGCCAGCAGTAGGGATTGGGGACAGAACTATGGCTACACCTTC. This rearrangement joins TRBV6-5 to TRBJ1-2; 7 nucleotides align to TRBD1. The V gene end was trimmed by 5 bases and the J gene end by 2 bases; junction bases not matched to a gene: 8. The length of the CDR3 is 15 residues. Germline V gene lookup returns CDR1 MNHEY and CDR2 SVGAGI.